The present T cell receptor beta chain was sequenced within a study of blood T cell repertoires in COVID-19. Per germline, CDR1 MNHEY and CDR2 SMNVEV (reference sequence). The CDR3 is 12 amino acids. V lost 4 bases and J lost 9, with 10 bases in between. TCRdb keeps only in-frame clones here, not all; method: immunoSEQ multiplex PCR. The sample has roughly 180,000 clones; roughly 80% are singletons. This clone has just one count. The chain is built from TRBV27 and TRBJ2-1, with D hard to call. What was sequenced was peripheral blood. The source is a woman in her forties with COVID-19, enrolled during active disease. As DNA, the CDR3 is TGTGCCAGCAGTTCCCTCCATAGTGAGCAGTTCTTC. The encoded protein is CASSSLHSEQFF.